The 32 T cell receptor beta chains below all came from one sample that was sequenced in a study of Ad26.COV2.S vaccination and SARS-CoV-2 variants. Measured with immunoSEQ multiplex PCR; TCRdb has only the in-frame clones, and not every one. The data contain about 350,000 clones, 70% to 90% of them singletons. Described treatment: about 20 received Ad26.COV2.S at low or high dose, single or two shots; five or six received placebo; per-sample allocation not given. Specimen acquisition occurred on day 63 following the initial vaccine or placebo injection. The sample here was peripheral blood, taken in a trial of Ad26.COV2.S vaccine versus placebo. The receptors come from a person aged 18-65 years who received the Ad26.COV2.S COVID-19 vaccine or a placebo.

J is TRBJ1-1 and V is TRBV19; D possibly corresponds to TRBD1 (6 bases). The CDR3 totals 14 residues. V dropped 3 bases and J dropped 5 bases, with 13 bases sitting between them. Germline values: CDR1 LNHDA, CDR2 SQIVND (reference sequence). DNA for the CDR3: TGTGCCAGTAGTATGATGGGAGGACAGACTGAAGCTTTCTTT. Its protein is CASSMMGGQTEAFF.

The chain carries TRBV5-5 and TRBJ1-1; D uncertain. CDR3 size: 14 residues. The V and J ends lost 4 bases and 1 base respectively, with 11 bases between them. CDR1 and CDR2 from the germline V gene are SGHKS and YYEKEE (reference sequence). The CDR3 bases are TGTGCCAGCAGCCACGGCGCAGAGAACACTGAAGCTTTCTTT. It codes for CASSHGAENTEAFF.

V and J are TRBV24-1 and TRBJ2-2; D not resolved. This CDR3 contains 14 residues. V shed 7 bases and J shed 2 bases, with 10 bases lying between them. Germline CDR1 KGHDR, CDR2 SFDVKD. CDR3 bases: TGTGCCACCAGGGGTCGACTTAACACCGGGGAGCTGTTTTTT. Its translation: CATRGRLNTGELFF.

This clone showed up just a few times. This chain joins TRBV19 and TRBJ2-2; D is ambiguous. Per germline, CDR1 LNHDA and CDR2 SQIVND (reference sequence). V was clipped by 3 bases and J by 5 bases, with 7 bases between them. The CDR3 is 13 amino acids. The CDR3 coding sequence is TGTGCCAGTAGTATCGGTTGGACCGGGGAGCTGTTTTTT. Protein sequence: CASSIGWTGELFF.

The chain has TRBV7-2 and TRBJ2-7; 10 bases are shared with TRBD2. CDR1 is SGHTA, CDR2 FQGNSA, per germline. This CDR3 comprises 15 residues. V lost 5 bases and J lost 3; bases outside the gene matches: 7. The CDR3: CASSPRASGGYEQYF. The CDR3 coding sequence is TGTGCCAGCAGCCCACGGGCTAGCGGGGGCTACGAGCAGTACTTC. Full variable domain (remainder filled in from reference TRBV7-2 and TRBJ2-7): GAGVSQSPSNKVTEKGKDVELRCDPISGHTALYWYRQSLGQGLEFLIYFQGNSAPDKSGLPSDRFSAERTGGSVSTLTIQRTQQEDSAVYLCASSPRASGGYEQYFGPGTRLTVT.

This clone has only a few counts. The chain has TRBV5-5 and TRBJ1-5, with a weak D call TRBD1 (5 bases). Germline CDR1 SGHKS, CDR2 YYEKEE (reference sequence). The CDR3 sequence is 14 residues long. Trimming shortened V by 3 bases and J by 1 base, and 8 bases separated the two germline ends. The CDR3 is CASSWTRSNQPQHF. In nucleotides, the CDR3 is TGTGCCAGCAGCTGGACACGGAGCAATCAGCCCCAGCATTTT. Full variable domain (missing parts from reference TRBV5-5 and TRBJ1-5): DAGVTQSPTHLIKTRGQQVTLRCSPISGHKSVSWYQQVLGQGPQFIFQYYEKEERGRGNFPDRFSARQFPNYSSELNVNALLLGDSALYLCASSWTRSNQPQHFGDGTRLSIL.

V and J are TRBV29-1 and TRBJ1-5; the D gene is possibly TRBD1 (5 bases). Trimming removed 4 bases at V and 5 bases at J, with 12 bases between. The CDR3 extends over 13 amino acids. Germline V gives CDR1 SQVTM, CDR2 ANQGSEA. The CDR3 protein is CSVGQGEDQPQHF. CDR3 bases: TGCAGCGTTGGTCAGGGAGAAGATCAGCCCCAGCATTTT.

The chain couples TRBV18 to TRBJ1-1; TRBD1 agrees at 7 bases. Germline assignment: CDR1 KGHSH and CDR2 LQKENI. The CDR3 contains 13 residues. V trimming: 2 bases; J trimming: 6 bases; junction bases outside the gene matches: 3. The CDR3 sequence is CASSPKGGPEAFF. For the CDR3, the DNA is TGTGCCAGCTCACCAAAAGGGGGCCCTGAAGCTTTCTTT.

The chain is built from TRBV27 and TRBJ1-1; D not certain. V lost 2 bases, J lost 1 base, and 8 bases lay in between. Per the germline V gene, CDR1 is MNHEY and CDR2 is SMNVEV (reference sequence). The CDR3 extends over 14 amino acids. CDR3 nucleotide sequence: TGTGCCAGCAGTTTAAGGAACAGGAACACTGAAGCTTTCTTT. Encoded protein: CASSLRNRNTEAFF.

The rearrangement joins TRBV2 to TRBJ1-1; D ambiguous. CDR1 and CDR2 (germline): SNHLY, FYNNEI. The CDR3 spans 13 residues. The V gene lost 8 bases and the J gene lost 0 bases, with 10 bases spanning the gap. The CDR3 sequence is CASEGPLNTEAFF. The CDR3 region has the DNA TGTGCCAGCGAAGGGCCGTTGAACACTGAAGCTTTCTTT.

J is TRBJ2-1 and V is TRBV7-9, with 12 bases identical to TRBD2. The CDR3 loop spans 13 amino acids. After removal of 8 bases from V and 9 bases from J, the junction contained 5 bases not matched to a gene. CDR1 is SEHNR, CDR2 FQNEAQ, per germline (reference sequence). The CDR3 spells CASRLAGVGEQFF. The CDR3 coding sequence is TGTGCCAGCCGACTAGCGGGAGTTGGTGAGCAGTTCTTC.

The V and J genes are TRBV6-6 and TRBJ1-1, with 7 bases matching TRBD1. V shed 6 bases, J shed 7 bases, and the junction held 11 bases outside the gene matches. Germline values: CDR1 MNHNY, CDR2 SVGAGI (reference sequence). The CDR3 is 14 residues long. The CDR3 bases are TGTGCCAGCAGACCCACCCGGGGACAGCTTGAAGCTTTCTTT. This gives the protein CASRPTRGQLEAFF.

This chain uses TRBV5-6 with TRBJ2-4; 13 nucleotides agree with TRBD2. Germline V gene data show CDR1 as SGHDT and CDR2 as YYEEEE. The CDR3 spans 15 residues. With 3 bases clipped from V and 7 bases from J, the junction kept 4 bases outside the gene matches. CDR3 in amino acids: CASSWGLAGSNIQYF. The CDR3 bases are TGTGCCAGCAGCTGGGGACTAGCGGGATCGAACATTCAGTACTTC.

J is TRBJ2-7 and V is TRBV29-1; no firm D call. CDR3 size: 12 residues. CDR1 and CDR2 from the germline V gene are SQVTM and ANQGSEA. Trimming shortened V by 5 bases and J by 4 bases, and 12 bases separated the two germline ends. The CDR3 is CSVTLTEYEQYF. CDR3 nucleotides: TGCAGCGTTACATTGACTGAATACGAGCAGTACTTC.

The genes are TRBV6-2 or TRBV6-3 and TRBJ2-3, with TRBD2 matching 9 bases. The junction had 11 bases not matched to a gene; V was cut back by 6 bases and J by 1 base. The CDR3 extends over 17 amino acids. CDR1 and CDR2 (germline): MNHEY, SVGEGT. In DNA form, the CDR3 reads TGTGCCAGCAGCTTCCTTGCGGGACTAGCACGCACAGATACGCAGTATTTT. Its translation is CASSFLAGLARTDTQYF.

This clone was seen only once. The chain combines TRBV5-1 with TRBJ1-1; TRBD1 matches at 9 bases. This CDR3 is 14 amino acids long. Per germline, CDR1 SGHRS and CDR2 YFSETQ. The trim removed 4 bases at V and 5 bases at J, leaving 6 bases unmatched. In DNA, the CDR3 is TGCGCCAGCAGCCCGGGACAGGGTAAGACTGAAGCTTTCTTT. As protein: CASSPGQGKTEAFF. Filled out from reference TRBV5-1 and TRBJ1-1, the complete variable domain reads KAGVTQTPRYLIKTRGQQVTLSCSPISGHRSVSWYQQTPGQGLQFLFEYFSETQRNKGNFPGRFSGRQFSNSRSEMNVSTLELGDSALYLCASSPGQGKTEAFFGQGTRLTVV.

The rearrangement uses TRBV11-3 and TRBJ2-1, with D maybe TRBD1 (6 bases). V gave up 1 base and J gave up 2 bases, with 12 bases separating them. Germline V CDR1 and CDR2: SGHNT, YENEEA. This CDR3 comprises 16 residues. The CDR3 DNA follows: TGTGCCAGCAGCTTAGTTTCAGGGGCCCCCTACAATGAGCAGTTCTTC. Protein product: CASSLVSGAPYNEQFF. The full variable domain, completed using reference TRBV11-3 and TRBJ2-1, is EAGVVQSPRYKIIEKKQPVAFWCNPISGHNTLYWYLQNLGQGPELLIRYENEEAVDDSQLPKDRFSAERLKGVDSTLKIQPAELGDSAVYLCASSLVSGAPYNEQFFGPGTRLTVL.

V is TRBV5-3 and J is TRBJ2-1; D remains unclear. TRBV5-3 is sorted into the ORF group, with uncertain function. Trimming took off 0 bases at V and 0 bases at J, with 16 bases between the two ends. The CDR3 contains 18 residues. The CDR3 region has the DNA TGTGCCAGAAGCTTGGGGGGTTCTCTGGGATGCTCCTACAATGAGCAGTTCTTC. Its protein is CARSLGGSLGCSYNEQFF.

The rearrangement links TRBV10-3 to TRBJ1-1; TRBD1 agrees at 7 bases. CDR1 is ENHRY and CDR2 is SYGVKD in the germline V gene. Unmatched junction bases numbered 5, after V lost 7 bases and J lost 3 bases. The CDR3 covers 13 residues. CDR3 in DNA: TGTGCCATCACCCAGGGGGTGGACACTGAAGCTTTCTTT. This translates into CAITQGVDTEAFF.

The genes are TRBV19 and TRBJ2-5; 9 bases match TRBD2. Germline CDR1 LNHDA, CDR2 SQIVND (reference sequence). V was pared by 6 bases and J by 5 bases, with 16 bases of the junction left unmatched. The CDR3 runs 17 residues. The CDR3 DNA reads as TGTGCCAGTAGGGGAGGTCGTTGGCGGGGGGGCGAGGAGACCCAGTACTTC. This gives the protein CASRGGRWRGGEETQYF.

The chain couples TRBV7-9 to TRBJ1-2, with D unresolved. The CDR3 totals 12 residues. V lost 4 bases to trimming and J lost 3 bases, with 6 bases between them. CDR1 is SEHNR, CDR2 FQNEAQ, per germline (reference sequence). The CDR3, as DNA: TGTGCCAGCAGCTCCCGGCACTATGGCTACACCTTC. It yields the protein CASSSRHYGYTF.

This chain links TRBV7-2 with TRBJ1-1, with D possibly matching TRBD1 (6 bases). Trimming took 3 bases from V and 7 from J, leaving 15 bases between them. This CDR3 is 14 amino acids long. Per germline, CDR1 SGHTA and CDR2 FQGNSA. In DNA, the CDR3 is TGTGCCAGCAGCTTTTTGAGGGGGGGTAGTGAAGCTTTCTTT. Its protein product is CASSFLRGGSEAFF.

V is TRBV7-9 and J is TRBJ2-1; 8 nucleotides match TRBD2. V was pared by 3 bases and J by 4 bases, with 5 bases of the junction left unmatched. Germline V CDR1 and CDR2: SEHNR, FQNEAQ (reference sequence). This CDR3 is built from 15 residues. The CDR3 nucleotides read TGTGCCAGCAGCTTTTCAAGCGGGGGATACAATGAGCAGTTCTTC. Amino acid sequence: CASSFSSGGYNEQFF. Full variable domain (remainder filled in from reference TRBV7-9 and TRBJ2-1): DTGVSQNPRHKITKRGQNVTFRCDPISEHNRLYWYRQTLGQGPEFLTYFQNEAQLEKSRLLSDRFSAERPKGSFSTLEIQRTEQGDSAMYLCASSFSSGGYNEQFFGPGTRLTVL.

The chain has TRBV18 and TRBJ1-4; D is unresolved. CDR1 and CDR2 from the germline V gene are KGHSH and LQKENI. Trimming took off 6 bases at V and 0 bases at J, with 11 bases between the two ends. CDR3 length: 15 residues. Written as DNA, the CDR3 is TGTGCCAGCTCGCGCGACGGGGCAACTAATGAAAAACTGTTTTTT. The encoded protein is CASSRDGATNEKLFF. Full variable domain (rest looked up from reference TRBV18 and TRBJ1-4): NAGVMQNPRHLVRRRGQEARLRCSPMKGHSHVYWYRQLPEEGLKFMVYLQKENIIDESGMPKERFSAEFPKEGPSILRIQQVVRGDSAAYFCASSRDGATNEKLFFGSGTQLSVL.

The chain links TRBV7-8 to TRBJ1-5; D is possibly TRBD1 (6 bases). The CDR3 is 16 residues long. In germline, CDR1 is SGHVS, CDR2 FQNEAQ. V was cut by 4 bases and J by 1 base, with 14 bases left in between. The CDR3 DNA reads as TGTGCCAGCAGCTATGAGTGGACAGCCAGCAATCAGCCCCAGCATTTT. Translated, it gives CASSYEWTASNQPQHF.

J is TRBJ2-1 and V is TRBV3-1 (or the pseudogene TRBV3-2); tentative D call: TRBD2 (5 bases). Trimming removed 4 bases from V and 6 bases from J, with 13 bases in between. The CDR3 loop spans 14 amino acids. CDR1 is LGHDT, CDR2 YNNKEL, per germline (reference sequence). CDR3 amino acids: CASSPGWERNEQFF. In nucleotides, the CDR3 is TGTGCCAGCAGCCCCGGGTGGGAGCGCAATGAGCAGTTCTTC.

This sequence joins TRBV7-2 and TRBJ2-3, with 9 bases matching TRBD2. V was pared by 6 bases and J by 0 bases, with 4 bases of the junction left unmatched. Germline-derived CDR1 and CDR2 are SGHTA and FQGNSA. The CDR3 consists of 15 residues. The CDR3 protein is CASSQTSGSTDTQYF. CDR3 DNA sequence: TGTGCCAGCAGTCAGACTAGCGGCAGCACAGATACGCAGTATTTT.

This chain connects TRBV10-3 to TRBJ1-2; D not certain. Trimming took 3 bases from V and 4 from J, leaving 18 bases between them. This CDR3 region has 16 residues. Germline V gene data show CDR1 as ENHRY and CDR2 as SYGVKD. The CDR3 region is CAISDTTGNPPYGYTF. Here the CDR3 DNA reads TGTGCCATCAGTGATACCACCGGGAATCCACCCTATGGCTACACCTTC.

This clone was found once. The rearrangement links TRBV5-1 to TRBJ1-1; D ambiguous. The germline CDR1 and CDR2 sequences are SGHRS and YFSETQ. The CDR3 sequence is 13 residues long. V shed 6 bases and J shed 7 bases, with 16 bases lying between them. CDR3: CASKNGEESEAFF. In DNA, the CDR3 is TGCGCCAGCAAGAATGGGGAGGAAAGTGAAGCTTTCTTT. Full variable domain (remainder filled in from reference TRBV5-1 and TRBJ1-1): KAGVTQTPRYLIKTRGQQVTLSCSPISGHRSVSWYQQTPGQGLQFLFEYFSETQRNKGNFPGRFSGRQFSNSRSEMNVSTLELGDSALYLCASKNGEESEAFFGQGTRLTVV.

The chain is built from TRBV4-1 and TRBJ1-6, with 8 positions matching TRBD1. Trimming removed 3 bases from V and 10 bases from J; junction bases left unmatched: 5. The CDR3 is 14 residues long. Germline values: CDR1 MGHRA, CDR2 YSYEKL. The DNA for the CDR3 is TGCGCCAGCAGCCACCGGACAGGGCAATCACCCCTCCACTTT. Translated, it gives CASSHRTGQSPLHF.

The chain links TRBV30 to TRBJ2-5; 7 bases are a match to TRBD1. Germline V lookup: CDR1 GTSNPN, CDR2 SVGIG (reference sequence). V gave up 2 bases and J gave up 5 bases; unmatched junction bases: 5. This CDR3 contains 13 residues. The CDR3 coding sequence is TGTGCCTGGAGTTCCGGGACAGTGGAGACCCAGTACTTC. It specifies CAWSSGTVETQYF. Together with reference TRBV30 and TRBJ2-5, the CDR3 gives the full variable domain: SQTIHQWPATLVQPVGSPLSLECTVEGTSNPNLYWYRQAAGRGLQLLFYSVGIGQISSEVPQNLSASRPQDRQFILSSKKLLLSDSGFYLCAWSSGTVETQYFGPGTRLLVL.

This chain uses TRBV7-8 with TRBJ2-5; D perhaps matches TRBD2 (5 bases). CDR1 SGHVS and CDR2 FQNEAQ come from the germline V gene. There are 12 residues in the CDR3. Between the trimmed V and J ends, which lost 5 bases and 7 bases, there was a span of 11 bases. The CDR3 DNA reads as TGTGCCAGCAGCCATGAACGGGGGACCCAGTACTTC. Translated: CASSHERGTQYF. The entire variable domain, with the rest obtained from reference TRBV7-8 and TRBJ2-5, is as follows: GAGVSQSPRYKVAKRGQDVALRCDPISGHVSLFWYQQALGQGPEFLTYFQNEAQLDKSGLPSDRFFAERPEGSVSTLKIQRTQQEDSAVYLCASSHERGTQYFGPGTRLLVL.